The rows below give T cell receptor beta chains drawn from one sample of a study of T cells in Graves' hyperthyroidism and ophthalmopathy. TCRdb recomputed calls from the multiplex PCR reads with MiXCR, one row per CDR3 protein. The sample shows 370,000 or so distinct CDR3 sequences, about a sixth of them seen only once. What was sequenced was blood. The receptors were gathered from a woman under 30 with Graves' hyperthyroidism that later progressed to Graves' ophthalmopathy. Each CDR3 is given with its conserved first and last residue. The D gene is left open where the match is weak. Not all rows give a size; the values are once, few, many and, for expanded clones, a class.

>TRBV9|NA|TRBD1|TRBJ2-7
CASSVATGVGEQYF
TGTGCCAGCAGCGTAGCCACAGGGGTGGGAGAGCAGTACTTC
>TRBV7-8|many|NA|TRBJ2-2
CASSSPLTGSTGELFF
TGTGCCAGCAGCTCCCCCCTAACAGGGTCCACCGGGGAGCTGTTTTTT
>TRBV12-3/TRBV12-4|few|NA|TRBJ2-5
CASSLAIGRVLQETQYF
TGTGCCAGCAGTTTAGCTATTGGGCGGGTGCTCCAAGAGACCCAGTACTTC
>TRBV7-2|NA|NA|TRBJ2-7
CASSLYLAGASYEQYF
TGTGCCAGCAGCTTATATCTGGCGGGGGCCTCCTACGAGCAGTACTTC
>TRBV12-3/TRBV12-4|NA|TRBD1|TRBJ1-5
CASTLSGGYQPQHF
TGTGCCAGCACCCTGTCAGGGGGATATCAGCCCCAGCATTTT
>TRBV5-1|NA|NA|TRBJ2-4
CASSAGPQRDIQYF
TGCGCCAGCAGCGCAGGACCTCAGAGGGACATTCAGTACTTC
>TRBV19|few|NA|TRBJ1-5
CASSIGPYSNQPQHF
TGTGCCAGTAGTATAGGACCCTATAGCAATCAGCCCCAGCATTTT
>TRBV20-1|NA|TRBD1|TRBJ2-1
CSACRDRNNEQFF
TGCAGTGCTTGCCGGGACAGAAACAATGAGCAGTTCTTC
>TRBV5-4|few|NA|TRBJ2-1
CASSLGALGAVYNEQFF
TGTGCCAGCAGCTTGGGGGCTCTTGGGGCGGTTTACAATGAGCAGTTCTTC
>TRBV20-1|many|TRBD1|TRBJ1-2
CSARTGQGGFNYGYTF
TGCAGTGCTAGAACGGGACAGGGTGGCTTTAACTATGGCTACACCTTC
>TRBV3-1|few|NA|TRBJ2-1
CASSQEKRLVPYNEQFF
TGTGCCAGCAGCCAAGAAAAAAGGTTAGTCCCCTACAATGAGCAGTTCTTC
>TRBV20-1|many|TRBD2|TRBJ2-1
CSANGLVVHNEQFF
TGCAGTGCTAACGGACTAGTAGTCCACAATGAGCAGTTCTTC
>TRBV28|many|TRBD1|TRBJ1-2
CASSLPGQGGFHGYTF
TGTGCCAGCAGTTTACCCGGACAGGGGGGATTCCATGGCTACACCTTC
>TRBV30|few|NA|TRBJ1-4
CAWIPGKNWAEKLFF
TGTGCCTGGATCCCCGGGAAGAATTGGGCGGAAAAACTGTTTTTT
>TRBV5-5|NA|NA|TRBJ2-5
CASSSNPDRVVRETRYF
TGTGCCAGCAGCTCGAACCCCGACAGGGTGGTTCGGGAGACCCGGTACTTC
>TRBV30|many|NA|TRBJ2-1
CAWSVPSNMFNEQFF
TGTGCCTGGAGTGTACCTAGCAACATGTTCAATGAGCAGTTCTTC
>TRBV12-3/TRBV12-4|NA|NA|TRBJ2-1
CASTYGGGGNEQFF
TGTGCCAGCACTTACGGAGGGGGGGGTAATGAGCAGTTCTTC
>TRBV5-8|NA|TRBD1|TRBJ2-2
CASSRDRGRNTGELFF
TGTGCCAGCAGCCGAGACAGGGGCCGGAACACCGGGGAGCTGTTTTTT
>TRBV5-1|few|NA|TRBJ2-3
CASSPSVAGSTDTQYF
TGCGCCAGCAGCCCCTCTGTTGCGGGTAGCACAGATACGCAGTATTTT
>TRBV28|many|TRBD2|TRBJ2-1
CASSFNPGLAGNNEQFF
TGTGCCAGCAGTTTCAATCCGGGGCTAGCGGGGAACAATGAGCAGTTCTTC
>TRBV9|NA|NA|TRBJ2-3
CASSVGPRADTQYF
TGTGCCAGCAGCGTGGGTCCGCGGGCAGATACGCAGTATTTT
>TRBV3-1|many|NA|TRBJ2-7
CASSQDGRGILSYEQYF
TGTGCCAGCAGCCAAGATGGCCGGGGTATTCTCTCCTACGAGCAGTACTTC
>TRBV7-9|many|NA|TRBJ2-1
CASSFRDGGNNEQFF
TGTGCCAGCAGCTTCAGGGATGGGGGTAACAATGAGCAGTTCTTC
>TRBV20-1|many|NA|TRBJ2-5
CSARGEGARKDQYF
TGCAGTGCTAGGGGGGAAGGGGCAAGAAAAGACCAGTACTTC
>TRBV28|NA|NA|TRBJ2-3
CASSPTRTRPTTDTQYF
TGTGCCAGCAGTCCTACCCGGACGCGTCCCACCACAGATACGCAGTATTTT
>TRBV9|few|TRBD1|TRBJ2-3
CASSPRQGSSTDTQYF
TGTGCCAGCAGCCCCAGACAGGGTTCTAGCACAGATACGCAGTATTTT
>TRBV2|many|NA|TRBJ1-1
CASSLFAGRGTNTEAFF
TGTGCCAGCAGTTTATTTGCAGGTAGAGGGACGAACACTGAAGCTTTCTTT
>TRBV4-1|many|NA|TRBJ1-5
CASSQGVTVDQPQHF
TGCGCCAGCAGCCAAGGTGTGACGGTGGATCAGCCCCAGCATTTT
>TRBV30|many|NA|TRBJ2-7
CAWSLGSSWGEQYF
TGTGCCTGGAGTTTAGGGAGTAGCTGGGGGGAGCAGTACTTC
>TRBV28|many|NA|TRBJ2-7
CASSLGSYEQYF
TGTGCCAGCAGTTTAGGGTCCTACGAGCAGTACTTC
>TRBV12-3/TRBV12-4|many|NA|TRBJ2-1
CASSFSGTVSNEQFF
TGTGCCAGCAGCTTTAGCGGGACAGTTAGCAATGAGCAGTTCTTC
>TRBV20-1|many|NA|TRBJ2-2
CSASPEGHPNTGELFF
TGCAGTGCTAGCCCCGAGGGACACCCGAACACCGGGGAGCTGTTTTTT
>TRBV28|many|NA|TRBJ2-7
CASRALGGYEQYF
TGTGCCAGCAGGGCCCTGGGGGGCTACGAGCAGTACTTC
>TRBV3-1|few|NA|TRBJ2-3
CASSQADISTDTQYF
TGTGCCAGCAGCCAAGCCGATATTAGCACAGATACGCAGTATTTT
>TRBV5-1|NA|TRBD2|TRBJ2-2
CASSPTPGTSGRGGELFF
TGCGCCAGCAGCCCAACCCCCGGGACTAGCGGGAGAGGCGGGGAGCTGTTTTTT
>TRBV6-6|few|NA|TRBJ2-6
CASSYSTGANVLTF
TGTGCCAGCAGTTACTCTACTGGGGCCAACGTCCTGACTTTC
>TRBV7-8|many|TRBD1|TRBJ2-1
CASSWPGQGAREQFF
TGTGCCAGCAGCTGGCCGGGACAGGGGGCTCGAGAGCAGTTCTTC
>TRBV20-1|NA|NA|TRBJ2-1
CSASGTYNEQFF
TGCAGTGCTAGCGGGACCTACAATGAGCAGTTCTTC
>TRBV20-1|few|TRBD2|TRBJ2-7
CSARDPIDSGKSSYEQYF
TGCAGTGCTAGAGACCCCATCGATAGCGGGAAAAGCTCCTACGAGCAGTACTTC
>TRBV6-1|few|NA|TRBJ2-3
CASKVYETTTDTQYF
TGTGCCAGCAAGGTCTACGAAACAACCACAGATACGCAGTATTTT
>TRBV28|NA|NA|TRBJ2-1
CASRWTENYNEQFF
TGTGCCAGCCGATGGACAGAAAACTACAATGAGCAGTTCTTC
>TRBV20-1|NA|NA|TRBJ2-3
CSVELRGLLTDTQYF
TGCAGTGTCGAGCTTCGAGGACTACTCACAGATACGCAGTATTTT
>TRBV12-3/TRBV12-4|many|NA|TRBJ2-1
CASSFTRSHEQFF
TGTGCCAGCAGTTTCACTCGCTCCCATGAGCAGTTCTTC
>TRBV5-5|many|TRBD1|TRBJ1-2
CASSLSDRAPYGYTF
TGTGCCAGCAGCTTGTCGGACAGGGCCCCCTATGGCTACACCTTC
>TRBV10-3|NA|NA|TRBJ1-2
CASSPLETHYGYTF
TGTGCCAGCAGCCCGCTAGAAACCCACTATGGCTACACCTTC
>TRBV20-1|many|NA|TRBJ2-7
CSARDGPYEQYF
TGCAGTGCTCGTGACGGACCCTACGAGCAGTACTTC
>TRBV27|many|NA|TRBJ1-6
CASSLKGNSPLHF
TGTGCCAGCAGTTTAAAGGGTAATTCACCCCTCCACTTT
>TRBV12-3/TRBV12-4|NA|NA|TRBJ2-1
CASRSSGFGGNEQFF
TGTGCCAGCAGGTCTTCGGGATTCGGTGGGAATGAGCAGTTCTTC
>TRBV2|many|NA|TRBJ2-3
CASSGYNPTTDTQYF
TGTGCCAGCAGTGGGTACAACCCCACAACAGATACGCAGTATTTT